Listed below are T cell receptor beta chains from one sample, sequenced in a study of T cell repertoires in cytomegalovirus infection. TCRdb re-derived calls from the reads in MiXCR, one entry per CDR3 protein. Counted here are approximately 770,000 distinct CDR3 sequences, 29% occurring once; the ten biggest clones make up about an eighth. These TCRs are of unknown antigen specificity. The sample consisted of cultured CD8+ T cells from PBMCs, taken from culture after CMV antigen stimulation. The receptors here all came from a human donor in good health (CMV status not recorded). Some clones in this sample may be carry-over from other donors' samples. Both conserved end residues are part of each CDR3.

j_gene: TRBJ1-1
v_gene: TRBV19
CDR3aa: CATTSSGANTEAFF

j_gene: TRBJ1-5
v_gene: TRBV4-1
CDR3aa: CASSQGEGRKRDQPQHF

j_gene: TRBJ2-1
v_gene: TRBV5-5
CDR3aa: CASSVSGGVDNEQFF

j_gene: TRBJ1-2
v_gene: TRBV2
CDR3aa: CASKGEEYGYTF

j_gene: TRBJ2-3
v_gene: TRBV7-2
CDR3aa: CASSVTGAPSDTQYF

j_gene: TRBJ1-4
v_gene: TRBV12-3/TRBV12-4
CDR3aa: CASSSPGQRTHEKLFF

j_gene: TRBJ2-6
v_gene: TRBV7-2
CDR3aa: CASSLVARWSSGANVLTF

j_gene: TRBJ2-1
v_gene: TRBV9
CDR3aa: CASSVASGAYTYNEQFF

j_gene: TRBJ2-2
v_gene: TRBV12-3/TRBV12-4
CDR3aa: CASSSTRSPNTGELFF

j_gene: TRBJ2-2
v_gene: TRBV2
CDR3aa: CASMGEWVPNTGELFF

j_gene: TRBJ2-3
v_gene: TRBV5-4
CDR3aa: CASSHLLGLAETDTRYF

j_gene: TRBJ1-2
v_gene: TRBV27
CDR3aa: CASSLSSDGGGYTF

j_gene: TRBJ1-2
v_gene: TRBV19
CDR3aa: CASSVGQTYGYTF

j_gene: TRBJ2-1
v_gene: TRBV11-2
CDR3aa: CASSLGQGQFF

j_gene: TRBJ2-2
v_gene: TRBV5-6
CDR3aa: CASSLTEGLTVTGELFF

j_gene: TRBJ2-1
v_gene: TRBV6-2/TRBV6-3
CDR3aa: CASRMGAGWGSYNEQFF

j_gene: TRBJ2-7
v_gene: TRBV27
CDR3aa: CASSPGTPYEQYF

j_gene: TRBJ2-7
v_gene: TRBV29-1
CDR3aa: CSVEERGSGYEQYF

j_gene: TRBJ1-1
v_gene: TRBV2
CDR3aa: CASMGTPFEAFF

j_gene: TRBJ2-2
v_gene: TRBV11-2
CDR3aa: CASVTGDRTVFF

j_gene: TRBJ1-6
v_gene: TRBV6-5
CDR3aa: CASSYLGQDYNSPLHF

j_gene: TRBJ1-4
v_gene: TRBV7-6
CDR3aa: CASSSRHVEKLFF

j_gene: TRBJ2-5
v_gene: TRBV24-1
CDR3aa: CATSEGRVVQETQYF

j_gene: TRBJ1-1
v_gene: TRBV12-5
CDR3aa: CASGLGDSTEAFF

j_gene: TRBJ1-2
v_gene: TRBV2
CDR3aa: CASRAYGYTF

j_gene: TRBJ1-5
v_gene: TRBV20-1
CDR3aa: CSARGWDRVNGDSNQPQHF

j_gene: TRBJ2-5
v_gene: TRBV19
CDR3aa: CASSIDGDSMYQETQYF

j_gene: TRBJ2-3
v_gene: TRBV6-6
CDR3aa: CASSSRDSLTDTQYF

j_gene: TRBJ2-5
v_gene: TRBV2
CDR3aa: CASSEMKGFRFLETQYF

j_gene: TRBJ2-1
v_gene: TRBV6-1
CDR3aa: CASSERRTSGTYNEQFF

j_gene: TRBJ1-6
v_gene: TRBV11-1
CDR3aa: CASSLGGWNSPLHF

j_gene: TRBJ2-1
v_gene: TRBV20-1
CDR3aa: CSARAPGLAGAKNEQFF

j_gene: TRBJ2-7
v_gene: TRBV9
CDR3aa: CASSPPTGIYEQYF

j_gene: TRBJ2-3
v_gene: TRBV7-8
CDR3aa: CASSHTATGSPDTQYF

j_gene: TRBJ2-7
v_gene: TRBV4-1
CDR3aa: CASSQEERGLTYEQYF

j_gene: TRBJ2-1
v_gene: TRBV12-5
CDR3aa: CASGLGLAGASYNEQFF

j_gene: TRBJ1-1
v_gene: TRBV27
CDR3aa: CASSSNPRNTEAFF

j_gene: TRBJ1-2
v_gene: TRBV15
CDR3aa: CATSRDTGSGNYGYTF

j_gene: TRBJ1-2
v_gene: TRBV27
CDR3aa: CASSLLGTGGYGYTF

j_gene: TRBJ2-1
v_gene: TRBV9
CDR3aa: CASSVVGLANDEQFF

j_gene: TRBJ1-2
v_gene: TRBV5-6
CDR3aa: CASSVGTGGYTF

j_gene: TRBJ2-1
v_gene: TRBV6-1
CDR3aa: CASSFGLQTIDNEQFF

j_gene: TRBJ1-5
v_gene: TRBV7-6
CDR3aa: CASSPRTGGQNQPQHF

j_gene: TRBJ1-1
v_gene: TRBV7-9
CDR3aa: CASSAVTGMNTEAFF

j_gene: TRBJ2-1
v_gene: TRBV7-2
CDR3aa: CASSLDSGGYNEQFF

j_gene: TRBJ2-7
v_gene: TRBV7-6
CDR3aa: CASSSSGQDSYEQYF

j_gene: TRBJ2-3
v_gene: TRBV4-3
CDR3aa: CASSQEILDTQYF

j_gene: TRBJ1-1
v_gene: TRBV7-3
CDR3aa: CASVSIQGALQKDTEAFF

j_gene: TRBJ2-2
v_gene: TRBV6-6
CDR3aa: CASSYSADNGELFF

j_gene: TRBJ2-3
v_gene: TRBV4-2
CDR3aa: CASSHLSGTPSGGDTQYF

j_gene: TRBJ1-4
v_gene: TRBV19
CDR3aa: CASWTENEKLFF

j_gene: TRBJ2-2
v_gene: TRBV28
CDR3aa: CASSEGKFDTGELFF

j_gene: TRBJ1-5
v_gene: TRBV9
CDR3aa: CASSEGGDSNQPQHF

j_gene: TRBJ1-5
v_gene: TRBV9
CDR3aa: CASSDGASNQPQHF

j_gene: TRBJ2-1
v_gene: TRBV7-9
CDR3aa: CASSLARTGGEQFF

j_gene: TRBJ1-1
v_gene: TRBV7-2
CDR3aa: CASSLAFMRTEAFF

j_gene: TRBJ1-1
v_gene: TRBV19
CDR3aa: CASSQNVNTEAFF

j_gene: TRBJ1-4
v_gene: TRBV6-6
CDR3aa: CASSYSGAAPGGLFF

j_gene: TRBJ1-2
v_gene: TRBV12-3/TRBV12-4
CDR3aa: CASSPTPTGWVVGYTF